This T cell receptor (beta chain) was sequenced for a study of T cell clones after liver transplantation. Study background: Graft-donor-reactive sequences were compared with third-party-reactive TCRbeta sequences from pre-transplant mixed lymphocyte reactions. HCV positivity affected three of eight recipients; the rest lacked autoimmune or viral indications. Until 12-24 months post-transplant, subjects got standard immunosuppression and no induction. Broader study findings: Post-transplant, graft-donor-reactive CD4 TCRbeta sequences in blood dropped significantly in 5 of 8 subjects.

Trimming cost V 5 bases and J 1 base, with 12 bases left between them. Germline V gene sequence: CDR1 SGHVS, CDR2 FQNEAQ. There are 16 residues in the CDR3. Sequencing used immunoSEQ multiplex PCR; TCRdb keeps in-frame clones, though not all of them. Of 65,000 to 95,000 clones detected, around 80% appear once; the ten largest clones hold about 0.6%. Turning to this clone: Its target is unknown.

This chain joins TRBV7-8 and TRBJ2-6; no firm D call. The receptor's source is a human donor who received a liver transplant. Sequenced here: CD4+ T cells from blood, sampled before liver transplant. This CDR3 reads CASSPTVRSGANVLTF. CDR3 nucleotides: TGTGCCAGCAGCCCGACCGTACGGTCTGGGGCCAACGTCCTGACTTTC.